This TCR beta chain appears in the sequencing data of a study of T cells in localized non-small cell lung cancer. General observations from the study: Adjacent lung held a median roughly 54 of the top 100 tumor clones.

Note on this clone: Antigen unknown.

Trimming pared 2 bases from V and 1 base from J, leaving 6 bases between. CDR1 and CDR2 (germline): SQVTM, ANQGSEA. There are 12 residues in the CDR3. Assay used: immunoSEQ multiplex PCR; TCRdb lists only in-frame clones, some missing. The table includes approximately 41,000 clones, 80% to 90% detected once. This sequence was found in a male donor at least 60 years old with stage II lung adenocarcinoma. This sequence joins TRBV29-1 and TRBJ2-7; D gene uncertain. Sequencing was performed on peripheral blood mononuclear cells, taken before any cancer treatment. This CDR3 is CSVEKGSYEQYF. The CDR3, as DNA: TGCAGCGTTGAAAAGGGTTCCTACGAGCAGTACTTC.